This T cell receptor beta chain is drawn from a study of metastatic and nonmetastatic thyroid tumors. CDR1 is KGHSH, CDR2 LQKENI, per germline. J gave up 4 bases and V 1 base, and 5 bases lay outside the gene matches. The CDR3 has 15 amino acids. TCRdb re-called the PCR reads via MiXCR. The sample holds about 49,000 clones, 20% to 25% seen once. Each patient went into thyroid surgery without having received any treatment. This clone was observed many times. The sequence was obtained from a female donor with papillary thyroid cancer or a benign thyroid nodule (not recorded which). Some clones in this sample may be carry-over from other donors' samples. This rearrangement joins TRBV18 to TRBJ2-7, with TRBD2 matching 9 bases. The sequencing input was blood. The CDR3, as DNA: TGTGCCAGCTCACCACGTCAACTAGCGGGTTACGAGCAGTACTTC. Its protein is CASSPRQLAGYEQYF.